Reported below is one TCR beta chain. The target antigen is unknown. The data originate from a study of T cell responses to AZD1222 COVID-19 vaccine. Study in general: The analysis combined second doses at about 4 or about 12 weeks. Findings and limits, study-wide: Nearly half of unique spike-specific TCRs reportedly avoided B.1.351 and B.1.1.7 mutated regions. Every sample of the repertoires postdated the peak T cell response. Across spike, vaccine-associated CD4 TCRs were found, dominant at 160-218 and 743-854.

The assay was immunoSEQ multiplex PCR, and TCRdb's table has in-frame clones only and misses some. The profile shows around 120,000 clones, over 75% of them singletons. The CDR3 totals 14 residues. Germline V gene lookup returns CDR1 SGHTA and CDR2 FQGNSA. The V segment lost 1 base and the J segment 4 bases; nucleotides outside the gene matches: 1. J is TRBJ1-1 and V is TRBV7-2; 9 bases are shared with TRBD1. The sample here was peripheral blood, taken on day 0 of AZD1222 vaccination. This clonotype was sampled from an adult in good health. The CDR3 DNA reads TGTGCCAGCAGCTTAGACAGGGGGCTCACTGAAGCTTTCTTT. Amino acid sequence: CASSLDRGLTEAFF.